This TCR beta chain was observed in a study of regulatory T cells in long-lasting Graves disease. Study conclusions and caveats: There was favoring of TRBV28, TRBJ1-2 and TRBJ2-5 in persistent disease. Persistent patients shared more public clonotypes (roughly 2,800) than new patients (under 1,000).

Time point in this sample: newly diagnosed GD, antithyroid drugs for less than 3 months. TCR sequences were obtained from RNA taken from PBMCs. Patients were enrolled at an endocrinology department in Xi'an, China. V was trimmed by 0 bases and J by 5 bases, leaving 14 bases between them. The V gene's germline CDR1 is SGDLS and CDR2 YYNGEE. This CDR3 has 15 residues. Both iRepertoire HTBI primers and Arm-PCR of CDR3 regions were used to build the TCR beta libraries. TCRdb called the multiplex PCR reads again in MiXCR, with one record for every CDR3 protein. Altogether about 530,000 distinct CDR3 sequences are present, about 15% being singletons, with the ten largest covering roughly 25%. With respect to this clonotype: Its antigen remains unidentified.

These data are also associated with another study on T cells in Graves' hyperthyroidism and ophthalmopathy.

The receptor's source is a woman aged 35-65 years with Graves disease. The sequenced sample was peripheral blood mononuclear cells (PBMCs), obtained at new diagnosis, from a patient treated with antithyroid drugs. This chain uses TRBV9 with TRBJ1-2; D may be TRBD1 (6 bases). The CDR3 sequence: CASSVGVGAEYGYTF. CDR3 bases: TGTGCCAGCAGCGTAGGTGTGGGGGCTGAGTATGGCTACACCTTC.